A selection of T cell receptor beta chains follows, all from one sample in a study of control samples from healthy donors and cancer patients. Some clones are missing from TCRdb's copy, which holds only in-frame ones; the method was immunoSEQ multiplex PCR. Found here are fewer than 50,000 clones, around 94% of them singletons; the top ten hold around 0.8%. Sequencing was performed on PBMCs. All receptors derive from a man younger than 45 with colorectal cancer. The CDR3 runs from the conserved cysteine through the conserved F or W. D genes are given only for firm matches.

J gene: TRBJ2-1
D gene: TRBD1
V gene: TRBV5-1
CDR3 DNA: TGCGCCAGCAGCTTGGAGGGACAGGGTCCCTACAATGAGCAGTTCTTC
CDR3 protein: CASSLEGQGPYNEQFF

J gene: TRBJ1-2
D gene: .
V gene: TRBV5-6
CDR3 DNA: TGTGCCAGCAGCGGCTGGGGGGGAGGCTACACCTTC
CDR3 protein: CASSGWGGGYTF

J gene: TRBJ2-1
D gene: .
V gene: TRBV9
CDR3 DNA: TGTGCCAGCAGCGGAAACGGGGGAAGCTCCTACAATGAGCAGTTCTTC
CDR3 protein: CASSGNGGSSYNEQFF

J gene: TRBJ2-5
D gene: TRBD1
V gene: TRBV6-5
CDR3 DNA: TGTGCCAGCAGAAGGACAGGGTCGGAGACCCAGTACTTC
CDR3 protein: CASRRTGSETQYF

J gene: TRBJ1-2
D gene: .
V gene: TRBV29-1
CDR3 DNA: TGCAGCGTTGATGACCCACTAGGGGAACAGGATGGCTACACCTTC
CDR3 protein: CSVDDPLGEQDGYTF

J gene: TRBJ1-1
D gene: .
V gene: TRBV6-5
CDR3 DNA: TGTGCCAGCAGTTTATCCAGGGGAGTGAACACTGAAGCTTTCTTT
CDR3 protein: CASSLSRGVNTEAFF

J gene: TRBJ2-3
D gene: .
V gene: TRBV9
CDR3 DNA: TGTGCCAGCAGTACCCGACAGGGAGGAACAGATACGCAGTATTTT
CDR3 protein: CASSTRQGGTDTQYF

J gene: TRBJ1-5
D gene: .
V gene: TRBV6-1
CDR3 DNA: TGTGCCAGCAGTGAATTGATGATTCCCGATGGGCCCCAGCATTTT
CDR3 protein: CASSELMIPDGPQHF

J gene: TRBJ2-3
D gene: TRBD2
V gene: TRBV12-3/TRBV12-4
CDR3 DNA: TGTGCCAGCATTGGGACTAGCGGGGAGGCTGGTCGTTTT
CDR3 protein: CASIGTSGEAGRF

J gene: TRBJ2-3
D gene: .
V gene: TRBV7-2
CDR3 DNA: TGTGCCAGCAGCTTAAGGACCTCTACAGATACGCAGTATTTT
CDR3 protein: CASSLRTSTDTQYF

J gene: TRBJ1-2
D gene: TRBD1
V gene: TRBV5-6
CDR3 DNA: TGTGCCAGCAGCCGGGACAGGGGGATTCGAGGCTACACCTTC
CDR3 protein: CASSRDRGIRGYTF

J gene: TRBJ2-5
D gene: .
V gene: TRBV29-1
CDR3 DNA: TGCAGCGTCATGACGGGTGCTCGTGCGGAGACCCAGTACTTC
CDR3 protein: CSVMTGARAETQYF

J gene: TRBJ1-5
D gene: .
V gene: TRBV27
CDR3 DNA: TGTGCCAGCAGTTTATCGAGTGGATGGCGTCAGCCCCAGCATTTT
CDR3 protein: CASSLSSGWRQPQHF

J gene: TRBJ2-1
D gene: TRBD2
V gene: TRBV4-2
CDR3 DNA: TGTGCCAGCAGCCAAGTAGTATCAAGCGGGGGCCCATACAATGAGCAGTTCTTC
CDR3 protein: CASSQVVSSGGPYNEQFF

J gene: TRBJ2-3
D gene: TRBD2
V gene: TRBV6-1
CDR3 DNA: TGTGCCAGCAGTGAGGCGGGGGGGATCACAGATACGCAGTATTTT
CDR3 protein: CASSEAGGITDTQYF

J gene: TRBJ1-4
D gene: .
V gene: TRBV4-1
CDR3 DNA: TGCGCCAGCAGCCCAGAGAGGCCCGGTAATGAAAAACTGTTTTTT
CDR3 protein: CASSPERPGNEKLFF

J gene: TRBJ2-7
D gene: .
V gene: TRBV3-1/TRBV3-2
CDR3 DNA: TGTGCCAGCAGCCCGACAGGCTACGAGCAGTACTTC
CDR3 protein: CASSPTGYEQYF

J gene: TRBJ1-2
D gene: .
V gene: TRBV6-1
CDR3 DNA: TGTGCCAGCAGTGAGCCGGACCAGAGGGTGTGGTATGGCTACACCTTC
CDR3 protein: CASSEPDQRVWYGYTF

J gene: TRBJ1-2
D gene: .
V gene: TRBV29-1
CDR3 DNA: TGCAGCGTTGCGCCTCTCCATAACAGGGAAAGCTATGGCTACACCTTC
CDR3 protein: CSVAPLHNRESYGYTF